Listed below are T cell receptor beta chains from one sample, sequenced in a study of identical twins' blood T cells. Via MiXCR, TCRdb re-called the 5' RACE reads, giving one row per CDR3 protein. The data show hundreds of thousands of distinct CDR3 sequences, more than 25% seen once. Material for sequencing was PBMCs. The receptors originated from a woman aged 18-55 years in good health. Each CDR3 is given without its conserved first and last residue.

CDR3aa: ASSSARGIAKNIQY
v_gene: TRBV11-2
j_gene: TRBJ2-4

CDR3aa: ASSRTVGTTETQY
v_gene: TRBV6-5
j_gene: TRBJ2-3

CDR3aa: SVEGSFSTDTQY
v_gene: TRBV29-1
j_gene: TRBJ2-3

CDR3aa: ASSRRMGHTQY
v_gene: TRBV3-1
j_gene: TRBJ2-3

CDR3aa: ASSYGVLAGTEAF
v_gene: TRBV6-5
j_gene: TRBJ1-1

CDR3aa: ASSSGTSATDTQY
v_gene: TRBV11-2
j_gene: TRBJ2-3

CDR3aa: SARDPLAGERNEQF
v_gene: TRBV20-1
j_gene: TRBJ2-1

CDR3aa: ASSLGVLGRIEAF
v_gene: TRBV7-8
j_gene: TRBJ1-1

CDR3aa: ASSLAGFEQF
v_gene: TRBV5-6
j_gene: TRBJ2-1

CDR3aa: ASSLWTGTHQPQH
v_gene: TRBV5-5
j_gene: TRBJ1-5

CDR3aa: ASSQDQGSGYNEQF
v_gene: TRBV3-1
j_gene: TRBJ2-1

CDR3aa: ASSLLRARGRFTEAF
v_gene: TRBV11-2
j_gene: TRBJ1-1

CDR3aa: ASSEAGEYEQY
v_gene: TRBV7-2
j_gene: TRBJ2-7

CDR3aa: ASGPGGTTNEKLF
v_gene: TRBV27
j_gene: TRBJ1-4

CDR3aa: ASSTDSHYGYT
v_gene: TRBV12-3/TRBV12-4
j_gene: TRBJ1-2

CDR3aa: ASSLHHSEQY
v_gene: TRBV7-2
j_gene: TRBJ2-7

CDR3aa: ATSSDPGPYEQY
v_gene: TRBV15
j_gene: TRBJ2-7

CDR3aa: ASSLGGTNEKLL
v_gene: TRBV11-2
j_gene: TRBJ1-4

CDR3aa: ASVKGAGGTYNEQF
v_gene: TRBV6-2/TRBV6-3
j_gene: TRBJ2-1

CDR3aa: ANSLLGDHQPQH
v_gene: TRBV5-1
j_gene: TRBJ1-5

CDR3aa: ASSLVSRGSDTQY
v_gene: TRBV28
j_gene: TRBJ2-3

CDR3aa: ASSLAGDPNYGYA
v_gene: TRBV7-9
j_gene: TRBJ1-2

CDR3aa: SVEDPGQGATEAF
v_gene: TRBV29-1
j_gene: TRBJ1-1

CDR3aa: ASSLLSQTQY
v_gene: TRBV28
j_gene: TRBJ2-5

CDR3aa: SGVRQGYDQPQH
v_gene: TRBV20-1
j_gene: TRBJ1-5

CDR3aa: ASSQVSWRTEAF
v_gene: TRBV4-3
j_gene: TRBJ1-1

CDR3aa: ASSPSIAMNTEAF
v_gene: TRBV9
j_gene: TRBJ1-1

CDR3aa: SVEGLAGGYNEQF
v_gene: TRBV29-1
j_gene: TRBJ2-1

CDR3aa: ASSQTGAFGKTIY
v_gene: TRBV4-1
j_gene: TRBJ1-3

CDR3aa: AWSGLAGYTGELF
v_gene: TRBV30
j_gene: TRBJ2-2

CDR3aa: ASSFLNYGYT
v_gene: TRBV28
j_gene: TRBJ1-2

CDR3aa: SASVQGGNYGYT
v_gene: TRBV20-1
j_gene: TRBJ1-2

CDR3aa: ASSDRSGTVNYGYT
v_gene: TRBV5-1
j_gene: TRBJ1-2

CDR3aa: ASSPSGTFEQF
v_gene: TRBV11-2
j_gene: TRBJ2-1

CDR3aa: SARNLRGWTEAF
v_gene: TRBV20-1
j_gene: TRBJ1-1

CDR3aa: SVRADRSTGELF
v_gene: TRBV29-1
j_gene: TRBJ2-2

CDR3aa: ASSLRQGTNEKLF
v_gene: TRBV7-8
j_gene: TRBJ1-4

CDR3aa: ASRYRGRLYEQY
v_gene: TRBV6-2/TRBV6-3
j_gene: TRBJ2-7

CDR3aa: SVEVGSQTLSGNTIY
v_gene: TRBV29-1
j_gene: TRBJ1-3

CDR3aa: ASSYPTSDREAF
v_gene: TRBV6-6
j_gene: TRBJ1-1

CDR3aa: ASSLYRGNTEAF
v_gene: TRBV7-9
j_gene: TRBJ1-1

CDR3aa: ASSLETGTTYEQY
v_gene: TRBV27
j_gene: TRBJ2-7

CDR3aa: ATADREGETQY
v_gene: TRBV15
j_gene: TRBJ2-5

CDR3aa: ASSHDSLTGELF
v_gene: TRBV18
j_gene: TRBJ2-2

CDR3aa: ASRDSRTGTTIY
v_gene: TRBV7-2
j_gene: TRBJ1-3

CDR3aa: ASSEGGTDYNSPLH
v_gene: TRBV9
j_gene: TRBJ1-6

CDR3aa: ASSPLGSGGSTDTQY
v_gene: TRBV3-1
j_gene: TRBJ2-3

CDR3aa: ASSLGPGTASYNEQF
v_gene: TRBV11-2
j_gene: TRBJ2-1

CDR3aa: ASTTGERTNEQF
v_gene: TRBV5-1
j_gene: TRBJ2-1

CDR3aa: SARDPEKLF
v_gene: TRBV20-1
j_gene: TRBJ1-4

CDR3aa: SARDRRGSGYEQY
v_gene: TRBV20-1
j_gene: TRBJ2-7

CDR3aa: ASSYGPGSNQPQH
v_gene: TRBV19
j_gene: TRBJ1-5

CDR3aa: ASSPRQGSTEAF
v_gene: TRBV19
j_gene: TRBJ1-1

CDR3aa: SSHGGGNEQF
v_gene: TRBV29-1
j_gene: TRBJ2-1

CDR3aa: ASSKLDNEQF
v_gene: TRBV5-1
j_gene: TRBJ2-1

CDR3aa: AIGSLGLAGGNEQF
v_gene: TRBV10-3
j_gene: TRBJ2-1

CDR3aa: ASGVYRTDSNQPQH
v_gene: TRBV6-6
j_gene: TRBJ1-5